This entry lists 4 T cell receptor beta chains sequenced from one sample in a study of T cells after yellow fever vaccination (dated by TCRdb to 2018 to 2020). The library was produced with 5' RACE. Sequenced on an Illumina HiSeq 2500. TCRdb reworked the public reads: Q25 trimming with fastp, MiXCR clone assembly, productive beta chains retained. Each CDR3 protein gets just one entry, which takes the most common genes and DNA from the rows behind it. For this sample there are about 58,000 distinct CDR3 sequences; around 7% appear just once. Roughly two fifths of the sample belongs to the ten largest clones. Per the publication, the treatment or condition label means: live attenuated yellow fever vaccine strain. The material was CD8+ T cells sorted from PBMCs, obtained on the day of the first yellow fever vaccination. These receptors originate from a man aged 18 to 29 who received the YFV17D yellow fever vaccine.

There are a few counts of this clonotype. The chain joins TRBV20-1 to TRBJ1-2; possibly TRBD1 for D (5 bases). Germline V gene data show CDR1 as DFQATT and CDR2 as SNEGSKA (reference sequence). The CDR3 is 15 amino acids. The V gene lost 3 bases and the J gene lost 4 bases, with 18 bases spanning the gap. Here the CDR3 DNA reads TGCAGTGCTAGTGGGGGGTTCTCTAAAGGCTATGGCTACACCTTC. It yields the protein CSASGGFSKGYGYTF.

This clonotype was picked up many times. This sequence joins TRBV5-1 and TRBJ1-3; D not certain. The germline V gene has CDR1 SGHRS and CDR2 YFSETQ. Trimming shortened V by 4 bases and J by 0 bases, and 14 bases separated the two germline ends. This CDR3 spans 16 amino acids. The CDR3 region has the DNA TGCGCCAGCAGCCCAAGGCGGGCGAACTCTGGAAACACCATATATTTT. Translated, it gives CASSPRRANSGNTIYF.

This chain uses TRBV7-8 with TRBJ2-5, with 9 nucleotides matching TRBD1. V lost 1 base, J lost 5 bases, and 8 bases stayed unmatched. This CDR3 has 16 amino acids. Germline lookup yields CDR1 SGHVS and CDR2 FQNEAQ. The CDR3 loop is CASSLVGTGLFETQYF. The DNA for the CDR3 is TGTGCCAGCAGCTTAGTTGGGACAGGGCTTTTCGAGACCCAGTACTTC.

Ten or more counts support this clonotype. This chain connects TRBV28 to TRBJ1-5, with 8 bases identical to TRBD1. CDR3 length equals 15 residues. CDR1 MDHEN and CDR2 SYDVKM come from the germline V gene. The trim removed 5 bases at V and 8 bases at J, leaving 11 bases unmatched. The CDR3 sequence is CASSPYRGLMKPQHF. The DNA of the CDR3 is TGTGCCAGCAGTCCCTACAGGGGGTTAATGAAGCCCCAGCATTTT.